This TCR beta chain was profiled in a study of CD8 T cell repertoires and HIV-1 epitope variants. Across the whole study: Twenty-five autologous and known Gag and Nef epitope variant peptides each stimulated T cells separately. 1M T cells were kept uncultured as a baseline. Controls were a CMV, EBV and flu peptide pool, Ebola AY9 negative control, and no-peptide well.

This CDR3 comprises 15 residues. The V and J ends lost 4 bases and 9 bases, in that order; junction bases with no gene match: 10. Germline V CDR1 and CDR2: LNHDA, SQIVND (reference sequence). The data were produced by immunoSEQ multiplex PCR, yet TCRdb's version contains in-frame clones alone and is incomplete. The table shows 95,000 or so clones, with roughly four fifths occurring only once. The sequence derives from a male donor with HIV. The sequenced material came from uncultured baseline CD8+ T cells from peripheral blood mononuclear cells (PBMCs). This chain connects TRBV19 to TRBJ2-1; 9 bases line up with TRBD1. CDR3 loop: CASSTGTGKVGEQFF. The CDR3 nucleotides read TGTGCCAGTAGTACCGGGACAGGGAAAGTGGGTGAGCAGTTCTTC.